The 6 T cell receptor beta chains in this list originate from one sample, sequenced in a study of CD8+ T cells in alopecia areata. Following extraction, RNA underwent reverse transcription to cDNA, which served as the sequencing template. Generated by immunoSEQ multiplex PCR, the TCRdb table keeps only in-frame clones and is missing some. The data contain about 140,000 clones, 40% to 65% of them seen just once; the ten biggest clones take up over 0.75%. The material was CD4+ T cells sorted from blood, obtained at week 0. Receptors originate from a human donor with alopecia areata.

The rearrangement uses TRBV7-2 and TRBJ2-2; the match to TRBD2 covers 7 bases. Trimming at V came to 2 bases and at J to 4 bases, leaving 4 bases not matched to a gene. The CDR3 totals 15 residues. CDR1 is SGHTA and CDR2 is FQGNSA in the germline V gene. The DNA of the CDR3 is TGTGCCAGCAGCTTATTGGGGAGGGGCACCGGGGAGCTGTTTTTT. This encodes CASSLLGRGTGELFF.

The chain carries TRBV27 and TRBJ1-5; D is unresolved. The CDR3 loop spans 14 amino acids. The V gene lost 4 bases and the J gene lost 5 bases, with 12 bases spanning the gap. The germline CDR1 and CDR2 sequences are MNHEY and SMNVEV (reference sequence). In nucleotides, the CDR3 is TGTGCCAGCAGTTCCACGGGCCTTTATCAGCCCCAGCATTTT. It translates to CASSSTGLYQPQHF.

This clone appeared a few times. The chain is built from TRBV5-4 and TRBJ2-3, with D hard to call. Germline values: CDR1 SGHNT, CDR2 YYREEE (reference sequence). The CDR3 is made up of 13 amino acids. The germline V and J ends were trimmed by 0 bases and 1 base, with 3 bases remaining between them. The CDR3 sequence: CASSLVGTDTQYF. In DNA form, the CDR3 reads TGTGCCAGCAGCTTGGTCGGCACAGATACGCAGTATTTT.

Only a few counts were recorded for this clone. The chain uses TRBV29-1 and TRBJ2-2; unclear D gene. Germline V lookup: CDR1 SQVTM, CDR2 ANQGSEA. V was clipped by 5 bases and J by 0 bases, with 7 bases between them. The CDR3 contains 13 residues. Written as DNA, the CDR3 is TGCAGCGTTCGGGCAACGAACACCGGGGAGCTGTTTTTT. Its translation: CSVRATNTGELFF.

The chain combines TRBV11-2 with TRBJ2-3; no reliable D call. The CDR3 runs 17 residues. V dropped 0 bases and J dropped 4 bases, with 17 bases sitting between them. Germline values: CDR1 SGHAT, CDR2 FQNNGV. CDR3 nucleotide sequence: TGTGCCAGCAGCTTAGAGATTATCTTTGCGGACGCAGATACGCAGTATTTT. It yields the protein CASSLEIIFADADTQYF.

This clone was seen only a few times. The chain joins TRBV7-3 to TRBJ2-2; D is undetermined. From germline, CDR1 is SGHTA and CDR2 FQGTGA. V dropped 2 bases and J dropped 1 base, with 2 bases sitting between them. CDR3 length equals 13 residues. CDR3 amino acids: CASSLGNTGELFF. The CDR3 region has the DNA TGTGCCAGCAGCTTAGGGAACACCGGGGAGCTGTTTTTT.